The T cell receptor beta chain under discussion was sequenced for a study of cytomegalovirus exposure and HLA in healthy donors. Study information: Samples from HLA-typed donors yielded about 85 million unique TCRs in an early data release. Study-wide points: TCR beta V- and J-gene trimming was later associated with a missense DCLRE1C variant. Researchers counted about 150 TCR beta chains as cytomegalovirus-associated. The study dropped some indistinguishable V segments, TRBV6-2 and TRBV6-3 among them.

Between the trimmed V and J ends, which lost 0 bases and 4 bases, there was a span of 9 bases. The germline CDR1 and CDR2 sequences are LGHNA and YSLEER. The CDR3 covers 14 residues. Comment on this clone: Antigen: not known.

With 60 Vbeta and 13 Jbeta primers, the PCR was carried out. Libraries were prepared by immunoSEQ multiplex PCR; TCRdb keeps only in-frame clonotypes and omits some of them. The sample yields more than 95,000 clones, 75% to 85% seen once. This clonotype was obtained from a man aged 18 to 30 in good health and CMV-seronegative. The chain links TRBV4-3 to TRBJ1-2; D ambiguous. Sequencing used PBMCs. The CDR3 region is CASSQDRGIYGYTF. The DNA of the CDR3 is TGCGCCAGCAGCCAAGATCGAGGGATCTATGGCTACACCTTC.